Each of the 30 T cell receptor beta chains below was sequenced from the same sample in a study of shared clonotypes between healthy human individuals. The protocol was immunoSEQ multiplex PCR, while the TCRdb copy is restricted to in-frame clones and leaves out a portion. This table holds about 680,000 clones, around 73% found once. What was sequenced was memory CD4+ T cells sorted from blood. This sample's subset: CD45RA-negative fraction. The receptor set was obtained from a woman younger than 45 in good health.

This chain uses TRBV21-1 with TRBJ1-3. TRBV21-1 is labeled a pseudogene. The CDR3 sequence is 14 residues long. The DNA of the CDR3 is TGTGCCAGCAGCTCCCGCCGGAAGGGAAACACCATATATTTT. Amino acids: CASSSRRKGNTIYF.

In its sample, this clone was seen many times. The rearrangement links TRBV7-2 to TRBJ2-7, with D tentatively TRBD1 or TRBD2 (6 bases each). The germline V gene has CDR1 SGHTA and CDR2 FQGNSA. V was cut by 5 bases and J by 0 bases, with 11 bases left in between. This CDR3 contains 14 residues. As DNA, the CDR3 is TGTGCCAGCAGCGGGGGGCTGAGCTCCTACGAGCAGTACTTC. It encodes CASSGGLSSYEQYF.

J is TRBJ2-7 and V is TRBV28; 12 nucleotides line up with TRBD2. V gave up 5 bases and J gave up 6 bases; unmatched junction bases: 11. The CDR3 is 16 residues long. Germline-derived CDR1 and CDR2 are MDHEN and SYDVKM. The CDR3 DNA reads as TGTGCCAGCAGTACTCCCGCGAGACTAGCGGGAGCCGAGCAGTACTTC. Amino acids: CASSTPARLAGAEQYF. Combining the CDR3 with reference TRBV28 and TRBJ2-7 gives the whole variable domain DVKVTQSSRYLVKRTGEKVFLECVQDMDHENMFWYRQDPGLGLRLIYFSYDVKMKEKGDIPEGYSVSREKKERFSLILESASTNQTSMYLCASSTPARLAGAEQYFGPGTRLTVT.

This chain uses TRBV30 with TRBJ2-7; D possibly matches TRBD1 or TRBD2 (5 bases each). Germline assignment: CDR1 GTSNPN and CDR2 SVGIG (reference sequence). This CDR3 has 11 residues. Here the CDR3 DNA reads TGTCCGAGGGGACGCTACGGCGAGCAGTACTTC. Residues: CPRGRYGEQYF. Full variable domain (missing parts from reference TRBV30 and TRBJ2-7): SQTIHQWPATLVQPVGSPLSLECTVEGTSNPNLYWYRQAAGRGLQLLFYSVGIGQISSEVPQNLSASRPQDRQFILSSKKLLLSDSGFYLCPRGRYGEQYFGPGTRLTVT.

A word on this clone: The same CDR3 can be traced to other DNA sequences in this sample. J is TRBJ1-1 and V is TRBV14; 9 bases agree with TRBD1. Germline V lookup: CDR1 SGHDN, CDR2 FVKESK. The CDR3 contains 13 residues. The V segment lost 5 bases and the J segment 3 bases; nucleotides outside the gene matches: 1. In DNA form, the CDR3 reads TGTGCCAGCAGCAGACAGGGGGACACTGAAGCTTTCTTT. Translated: CASSRQGDTEAFF.

The J gene is TRBJ2-2, the V gene TRBV10-1; D uncertain. The CDR3 consists of 14 residues. From germline, CDR1 is WNHNN and CDR2 SYGVQD (reference sequence). Trimming took 5 bases from V and 1 from J, leaving 8 bases between them. CDR3 protein: CASSFRRNTGELFF. In nucleotides, the CDR3 is TGCGCCAGCAGTTTTCGGCGGAACACCGGGGAGCTGTTTTTT.

The chain couples TRBV28 to TRBJ1-6; no firm D call. Trimming removed 6 bases from V and 14 bases from J, with 14 bases in between. Germline assignment: CDR1 MDHEN and CDR2 SYDVKM. CDR3 size: 12 residues. In nucleotides, the CDR3 is TGTGCCAGCAGCCCGAGGGTACGGTCCCTCCACTTT. Protein: CASSPRVRSLHF.

The chain employs TRBV6-6 and TRBJ1-5; D remains unclear. The CDR3 spans 15 residues. V gave up 6 bases and J gave up 4 bases, with 16 bases separating them. CDR1 and CDR2 (germline): MNHNY, SVGAGI (reference sequence). CDR3 in amino acids: CASSSTRAGNQPQHF. The DNA of the CDR3 is TGTGCCAGCAGCTCGACACGGGCGGGGAATCAGCCCCAGCATTTT.

A word on this clone: The identical CDR3 is also encoded by other nucleotide sequences in the sample. The gene calls are TRBV5-1 and TRBJ2-1; a weak D match, TRBD2 (6 bases). The CDR3 loop spans 14 amino acids. Germline assignment: CDR1 SGHRS and CDR2 YFSETQ. Trimming pared 2 bases from V and 5 bases from J, leaving 11 bases between. CDR3 amino acids: CASSLGGIDNEQFF. CDR3 nucleotide sequence: TGCGCCAGCAGCTTAGGAGGGATAGACAATGAGCAGTTCTTC.

The chain employs TRBV6-6 and TRBJ2-5; 8 bases line up with TRBD1. The CDR3 runs to 14 residues. CDR1 and CDR2 from the germline V gene are MNHNY and SVGAGI (reference sequence). With V trimmed by 0 bases and J by 5 bases, 2 bases remained unmatched. CDR3 coding DNA: TGTGCCAGCAGTTACTCCACAGGGGGTGAGACCCAGTACTTC. As protein: CASSYSTGGETQYF.

The chain carries TRBV30 and TRBJ1-3; D ambiguous. This CDR3 is 10 amino acids long. V gave up 1 base and J gave up 5 bases, with 0 bases separating them. Germline-derived CDR1 and CDR2 are GTSNPN and SVGIG (reference sequence). The CDR3 sequence: CAWSGNTIYF. Written as DNA, the CDR3 is TGTGCCTGGAGTGGAAACACCATATATTTT.

This chain uses TRBV7-2 with TRBJ2-1; the match to TRBD2 covers 12 bases. The CDR3 spans 19 residues. J gave up 0 bases and V 5 bases, and 11 bases lay outside the gene matches. Germline CDR1 and CDR2: SGHTA and FQGNSA. As DNA, the CDR3 is TGTGCCAGCAGCCAAATTCGGACTAGCGGGACCTTCTCCTACAATGAGCAGTTCTTC. Its translation: CASSQIRTSGTFSYNEQFF.

V is TRBV11-1 and J is TRBJ2-7, with 9 bases matching TRBD2. Germline-derived CDR1 and CDR2 are SGHAT and FQDESV (reference sequence). The CDR3 is made up of 14 amino acids. The J segment lost 5 bases and the V segment lost 4 bases, leaving 6 bases of the junction unmatched. This chain's CDR3 is CASSSFSGSNEQYF. CDR3 in DNA: TGTGCCAGCAGCTCTTTTAGCGGGAGTAACGAGCAGTACTTC.

The chain combines TRBV5-1 with TRBJ1-1; 9 bases map to TRBD1. J lost 3 bases, V lost 4 bases, and 7 bases had no gene match. This CDR3 contains 15 residues. Germline CDR1 is SGHRS and CDR2 is YFSETQ. The CDR3 spells CASSPLQGAYTEAFF. For the CDR3, the DNA is TGCGCCAGCAGCCCACTACAGGGGGCCTACACTGAAGCTTTCTTT. Based on the CDR3 plus reference TRBV5-1 and TRBJ1-1, the full variable domain is KAGVTQTPRYLIKTRGQQVTLSCSPISGHRSVSWYQQTPGQGLQFLFEYFSETQRNKGNFPGRFSGRQFSNSRSEMNVSTLELGDSALYLCASSPLQGAYTEAFFGQGTRLTVV.

This clone was counted a single time. Other nucleotide sequences from this sample produce the same CDR3. This chain links TRBV6-5 with TRBJ2-5; D is ambiguous. The CDR3 has 13 residues. V lost 0 bases and J lost 5, with 7 bases in between. Germline assignment: CDR1 MNHEY and CDR2 SVGAGI. The CDR3 nucleotides are TGTGCCAGCAGTTACTCGATTGGGGAGACCCAGTACTTC. This translates into CASSYSIGETQYF.

This clone was counted only a few times. The chain carries TRBV28 and TRBJ1-2; D not certain. The germline V gene encodes CDR1 MDHEN and CDR2 SYDVKM. V shed 8 bases and J shed 8 bases, with 18 bases lying between them. This CDR3 has 13 residues. CDR3 DNA: TGTGCCAGCGGCTCCGAACCCAGTTCCGGCTACACCTTC. The encoded protein is CASGSEPSSGYTF.

The chain is built from TRBV4-2 and TRBJ2-2; 10 nucleotides line up with TRBD2. After removal of 4 bases from V and 1 base from J, the junction contained 6 bases not matched to a gene. The CDR3 has 17 amino acids. Germline V CDR1 and CDR2: LGHNA, YNFKEQ. The CDR3 sequence: CASSPATSGENTGELFF. The CDR3 nucleotides read TGTGCCAGCAGCCCGGCCACTAGCGGGGAGAACACCGGGGAGCTGTTTTTT.

The rearrangement links TRBV30 to TRBJ2-1; D may be TRBD2 (5 bases). This CDR3 is 14 amino acids long. Trimming shortened V by 3 bases and J by 0 bases, and 9 bases separated the two germline ends. Germline values: CDR1 GTSNPN, CDR2 SVGIG (reference sequence). DNA for the CDR3: TGTGCCTGGAGCAGCGGCCGCTCCTACAATGAGCAGTTCTTC. Amino acid sequence: CAWSSGRSYNEQFF.

This clone occurred many times. The chain has TRBV4-1 and TRBJ1-2, with TRBD1 matching over 8 bases. The V segment lost 4 bases and the J segment 3 bases; nucleotides outside the gene matches: 7. Germline V gene sequence: CDR1 MGHRA, CDR2 YSYEKL. The CDR3 runs 15 residues. The CDR3 bases are TGCGCCAGCAGCCCCTCGCAGGGGGCCTACTATGGCTACACCTTC. The encoded protein is CASSPSQGAYYGYTF.

The chain has TRBV5-8 and TRBJ2-3; D is possibly TRBD2 (6 bases). The CDR3 contains 14 residues. V was shortened by 0 bases and J by 1 base, with 6 bases between the two germline ends. From germline, CDR1 is SGHTS and CDR2 YDEGEE. The CDR3 reads CASSLASGTDTQYF. As DNA, the CDR3 is TGTGCCAGCAGCTTGGCTAGCGGCACAGATACGCAGTATTTT.

Details on this clone: The sample holds other DNA sequences that translate to the same CDR3. The chain joins TRBV19 to TRBJ1-3; no reliable D call. The CDR3 contains 14 residues. V lost 2 bases and J 0 bases, leaving 5 bases between the germline ends. The germline CDR1 and CDR2 sequences are LNHDA and SQIVND (reference sequence). The chain's CDR3 is CASSISDSGNTIYF. Here the CDR3 DNA reads TGTGCCAGTAGTATATCAGACTCTGGAAACACCATATATTTT.

This chain links TRBV5-1 with TRBJ2-7; TRBD2 is a possible D gene (6 bases). The germline CDR1 and CDR2 sequences are SGHRS and YFSETQ. The V end was cut by 4 bases, the J end by 3 bases, with 14 bases between. CDR3 length: 14 amino acids. CDR3 region: CASSETGGNYEQYF. CDR3 DNA: TGCGCCAGCAGCGAAACAGGAGGGAACTACGAGCAGTACTTC.

This chain links TRBV6-6 with TRBJ2-2; TRBD2 agrees at 12 bases. The CDR3 contains 15 residues. CDR1 is MNHNY and CDR2 is SVGAGI in the germline V gene (reference sequence). After removal of 6 bases from V and 7 bases from J, the junction contained 6 bases not matched to a gene. This CDR3 is CASSRLAGEGGELFF. CDR3 DNA: TGTGCCAGCAGCCGACTAGCGGGAGAGGGCGGGGAGCTGTTTTTT.

This chain uses TRBV27 with TRBJ2-1; D might be TRBD2 (5 bases). The germline V and J ends were trimmed by 2 bases and 8 bases, with 10 bases remaining between them. CDR3 length: 13 residues. Germline V gene lookup returns CDR1 MNHEY and CDR2 SMNVEV (reference sequence). The CDR3 nucleotides are TGTGCCAGCAGTTTAAGGGAGTGGGATGAGCAGTTCTTC. This encodes CASSLREWDEQFF.

The chain recombines TRBV7-9 with TRBJ2-1, with 14 positions matching TRBD2. From germline, CDR1 is SEHNR and CDR2 FQNEAQ (reference sequence). The CDR3 spans 17 residues. V lost 4 bases, J lost 8 bases, and 10 bases stayed unmatched. CDR3 DNA: TGTGCCAGCAGCTCCAGACCCGGGACTAGCGGGAGCTATGAGCAGTTCTTC. Translated, it gives CASSSRPGTSGSYEQFF.

The gene calls are TRBV28 and TRBJ2-7; TRBD1 matches at 11 bases. This CDR3 is built from 15 residues. Germline CDR1 is MDHEN and CDR2 is SYDVKM. Trimming cost V 5 bases and J 3 bases; bases outside gene matches: 6. CDR3 residues: CASSQPGQGDYEQYF. In DNA form, the CDR3 reads TGTGCCAGCAGTCAACCGGGACAGGGGGACTACGAGCAGTACTTC.

CDR3 sequence (DNA): TGTGCCAGCAGCGTAGGGGTCGATCCTACCCACGAGCAGTACTTC. Its translation is CASSVGVDPTHEQYF. The chain links TRBV9 to TRBJ2-7; D not certain. V lost 0 bases and J lost 5, with 15 bases in between. Germline assignment: CDR1 SGDLS and CDR2 YYNGEE. The CDR3 is made up of 15 amino acids.

The chain joins TRBV5-1 to TRBJ1-5, with a tentative D call TRBD1 (5 bases). This CDR3 is 13 amino acids long. Germline V lookup: CDR1 SGHRS, CDR2 YFSETQ. V lost 4 bases and J 3 bases, leaving 8 bases between the germline ends. CDR3 sequence: CASSGDVNQPQHF. CDR3 bases: TGCGCCAGCAGCGGGGACGTCAATCAGCCCCAGCATTTT.

The chain employs TRBV6-5 and TRBJ2-7; perhaps TRBD1 as D (5 bases). V shed 7 bases and J shed 7 bases, with 23 bases lying between them. This CDR3 is 15 amino acids long. Germline values: CDR1 MNHEY, CDR2 SVGAGI. The CDR3 is CASMDARTLLSEQYF. In nucleotides, the CDR3 is TGTGCCAGCATGGATGCCCGGACACTTCTCTCAGAGCAGTACTTC.

V is TRBV9 and J is TRBJ2-7; D is uncertain. The CDR3 is 13 amino acids. Germline lookup yields CDR1 SGDLS and CDR2 YYNGEE. The V end was cut by 3 bases, the J end by 6 bases, with 13 bases between. This CDR3 reads CASSAHERSEQYF. CDR3 DNA sequence: TGTGCCAGCAGCGCCCATGAAAGGAGCGAGCAGTACTTC.